This TCR beta chain was profiled in a study of blood T cell repertoires in COVID-19. Study-level information: Material from acute and convalescent COVID-19 was sourced from the United States, Italy and Spain. Sample material is recorded as cDNA or gDNA derived from T cells, B-cell-depleted T cells, or PBMCs.

Clones were sequenced by immunoSEQ multiplex PCR, and TCRdb holds only the in-frame ones, with some missing. The sample has 99,000 or so clones, more than 75% seen once. The germline V gene encodes CDR1 MNHNY and CDR2 SVGAGI (reference sequence). The CDR3 extends over 14 amino acids. V was cut by 7 bases and J by 6 bases, with 19 bases left in between. The source material was peripheral blood. The receptor comes from a man aged 50-59 years with acute or convalescent COVID-19. The rearrangement links TRBV6-6 to TRBJ2-7; D is perhaps TRBD2 (6 bases). The CDR3 nucleotides read TGTGCCAGCACTCTCGGGGGTGGCCCGGGCGAGCAGTACTTC. Amino acids: CASTLGGGPGEQYF.